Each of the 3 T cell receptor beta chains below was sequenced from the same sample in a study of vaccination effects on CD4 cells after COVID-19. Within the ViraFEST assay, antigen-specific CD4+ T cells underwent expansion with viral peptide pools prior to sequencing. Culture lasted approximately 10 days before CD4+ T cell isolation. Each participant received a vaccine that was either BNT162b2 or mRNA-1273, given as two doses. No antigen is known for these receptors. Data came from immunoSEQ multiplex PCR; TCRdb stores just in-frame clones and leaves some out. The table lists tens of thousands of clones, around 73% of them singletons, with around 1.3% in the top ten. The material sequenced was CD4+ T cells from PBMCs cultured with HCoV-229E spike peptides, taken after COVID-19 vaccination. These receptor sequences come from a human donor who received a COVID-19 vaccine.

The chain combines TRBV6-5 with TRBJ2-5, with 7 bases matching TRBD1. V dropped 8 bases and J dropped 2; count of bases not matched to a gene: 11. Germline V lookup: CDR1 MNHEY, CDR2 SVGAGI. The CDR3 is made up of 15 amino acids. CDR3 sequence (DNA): TGTGCCAGCGCCCGAGACAGGGCTGGACAAGAGACCCAGTACTTC. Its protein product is CASARDRAGQETQYF.

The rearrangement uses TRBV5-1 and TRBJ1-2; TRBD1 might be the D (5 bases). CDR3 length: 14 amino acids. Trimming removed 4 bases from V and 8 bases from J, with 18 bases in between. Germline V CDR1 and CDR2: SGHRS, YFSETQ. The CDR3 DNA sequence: TGCGCCAGCAGCCCCAAGATGGGGGAGCGGGGCTACACCTTC. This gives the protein CASSPKMGERGYTF.

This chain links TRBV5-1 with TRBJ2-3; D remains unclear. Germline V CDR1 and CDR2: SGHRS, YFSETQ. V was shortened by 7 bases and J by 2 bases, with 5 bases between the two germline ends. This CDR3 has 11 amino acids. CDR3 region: CASGDTDTQYF. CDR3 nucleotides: TGCGCCAGCGGGGACACAGATACGCAGTATTTT.